This TCR beta chain was captured by sequencing in a study of cytomegalovirus exposure and HLA in healthy donors. This clone was recorded a few times. Germline V gene data show CDR1 as MRHNA and CDR2 as SNTAGT. V shed 6 bases and J 4 bases; nucleotides not matched to a gene: 5. The CDR3 extends over 15 amino acids. The PCR was carried out with 60 Vbeta primers and 13 Jbeta primers. Profiling relied on immunoSEQ multiplex PCR, and the TCRdb table lists in-frame clones only, not all of them. Among roughly 170,000 clones listed, approximately 75% were seen once. Sequenced sample: PBMCs. This sequence originates from a girl aged 5-17 years in good health and CMV-seronegative. The chain combines TRBV6-4 with TRBJ2-3, with 12 bases aligning to TRBD1. CDR3: CASSTGTGGADTQYF. As DNA, the CDR3 is TGTGCCAGCAGCACCGGGACAGGGGGCGCAGATACGCAGTATTTT.